The 9 T cell receptor beta chains below come from one sample, sequenced in a study of Graves' ophthalmopathy and Graves' hyperthyroidism. Amplification of TCR beta CDR3 regions used RNA transcripts. First-round RT-PCR relied on HTBI primers, and a second-round multiplex PCR came next. From the multiplex PCR reads, TCRdb called clonotypes with MiXCR, one entry per CDR3 protein. The sample contains hundreds of thousands of distinct CDR3 sequences, roughly 20% of which appear only once. Sequencing was done on a sample of peripheral blood. Source of these receptors: a woman between 18 and 30 years old with stable Graves' hyperthyroidism. Some clones in this sample may be carry-over from other donors' samples.

This clonotype has only a few counts. This sequence joins TRBV28 and TRBJ1-5; maybe TRBD1 (5 bases). Germline values: CDR1 MDHEN, CDR2 SYDVKM. The CDR3 loop spans 15 amino acids. The V gene lost 3 bases and the J gene lost 4 bases, with 13 bases spanning the gap. The CDR3 region is CASSFGVAGNQPQHF. As DNA, the CDR3 is TGTGCCAGCAGTTTCGGGGTCGCAGGGAATCAGCCCCAGCATTTT.

This clonotype came up many times. The chain is built from TRBV6-1 and TRBJ2-5, with D unresolved. This CDR3 spans 14 amino acids. With 2 bases removed from V and 5 bases from J, the gap between germline ends came to 12 bases. Per germline, CDR1 MNHNS and CDR2 SASEGT. The CDR3 sequence is CASSELGSWETQYF. In nucleotides, the CDR3 is TGTGCCAGCAGTGAATTGGGCTCCTGGGAGACCCAGTACTTC.

This clonotype was picked up a small number of times. The rearrangement links TRBV30 to TRBJ1-5; D is perhaps TRBD1 (5 bases). Germline assignment: CDR1 GTSNPN and CDR2 SVGIG (reference sequence). The CDR3 has 12 amino acids. Trimming pared 6 bases from V and 10 bases from J, leaving 16 bases between. CDR3 loop: CACRAREGPQHF. CDR3 nucleotide sequence: TGTGCCTGCAGAGCCAGGGAGGGCCCCCAGCATTTT.

This clonotype came up many times. The rearrangement joins TRBV11-3 to TRBJ2-7; D ambiguous. CDR1 is SGHNT and CDR2 is YENEEA in the germline V gene. Trimming took 0 bases from V and 0 from J, leaving 6 bases between them. The CDR3 consists of 14 residues. The CDR3 spells CASSLEGGSYEQYF. The CDR3, as DNA: TGTGCCAGCAGCTTAGAGGGCGGCTCCTACGAGCAGTACTTC. The full variable domain, in which reference TRBV11-3 and TRBJ2-7 provide the parts outside the CDR3, is EAGVVQSPRYKIIEKKQPVAFWCNPISGHNTLYWYLQNLGQGPELLIRYENEEAVDDSQLPKDRFSAERLKGVDSTLKIQPAELGDSAVYLCASSLEGGSYEQYFGPGTRLTVT.

Only a few counts were recorded for this clonotype. For the CDR3, the DNA is TGTGCCAGCAGCTTAGATCCCCACACCGGGGAGCTGTTTTTT. Amino acid sequence: CASSLDPHTGELFF. The V and J genes are TRBV7-2 and TRBJ2-2; D call uncertain. CDR3 length: 14 amino acids. From germline, CDR1 is SGHTA and CDR2 FQGNSA. V was trimmed by 1 base and J by 3 bases, leaving 6 bases between them.

Many counts were recorded for this clonotype. The chain is built from TRBV27 and TRBJ2-5; no clear D. V was pared by 0 bases and J by 5 bases, with 13 bases between. CDR1 MNHEY and CDR2 SMNVEV come from the germline V gene (reference sequence). The CDR3 has 15 residues. DNA for the CDR3: TGTGCCAGCAGTTTATCGCCCCAAGCAGGCGAGACCCAGTACTTC. Protein: CASSLSPQAGETQYF.

In this sample, this clonotype turned up once. The rearrangement joins TRBV6-2 or TRBV6-3 to TRBJ2-4, with D unclear. V was cut by 0 bases and J by 5 bases, with 8 bases left in between. CDR1 is MNHEY and CDR2 is SVGEGT in the germline V gene. This CDR3 comprises 14 residues. CDR3 sequence reads: CASSYSQLQNIQYF. CDR3 DNA sequence: TGTGCCAGCAGTTACTCCCAACTACAAAACATTCAGTACTTC.

This clonotype was counted ten times or more. The gene calls are TRBV28 and TRBJ1-1, with 7 bases lining up with TRBD1. Germline CDR1 reads MDHEN; CDR2 reads SYDVKM. The CDR3 consists of 15 residues. The V segment lost 4 bases and the J segment 2 bases; nucleotides outside the gene matches: 7. CDR3 bases: TGTGCCAGCAGTTCCCCGGACAGGCCAAACACTGAAGCTTTCTTT. This gives the protein CASSSPDRPNTEAFF.

At least ten counts were recorded for this clonotype. V is TRBV29-1 and J is TRBJ1-2; no clear D. This CDR3 is 13 amino acids long. Germline CDR1 reads SQVTM; CDR2 reads ANQGSEA. V lost 2 bases to trimming and J lost 8 bases, with 15 bases between them. In DNA form, the CDR3 reads TGCAGCGTTGAAATTGCGTCACTATCCGGCTACACCTTC. Translated: CSVEIASLSGYTF.